This is a list of T cell receptor beta chains from one sample in a study of blood T cell repertoires in COVID-19. TCRdb's copy holds only in-frame clones and misses some; the assay was immunoSEQ multiplex PCR. The sample shows 120,000 or so clones, about three quarters of them seen only once. Sequencing input: peripheral blood. The receptors here all came from a human donor with acute or convalescent COVID-19. The donor label of this sample is uncertain. Each CDR3 is given with its conserved first and last residue. The D gene is left open where the match is weak. Rows give clone size only sometimes, using once, few, many, or a class for an expanded clone.

d_call	clone_size	v_call	j_call	cdr3_aa	cdr3_nt
.	.	TRBV5-6	TRBJ1-5	CASSFRGYNQPQHF	TGTGCCAGCAGCTTCCGGGGTTACAATCAGCCCCAGCATTTT
.	many	TRBV13	TRBJ1-2	CASSREDVLYGYTF	TGTGCCAGCAGCCGCGAGGATGTCCTCTATGGCTACACCTTC
.	many	TRBV30	TRBJ1-1	CAWSWGVSSNTEAFF	TGTGCCTGGAGCTGGGGGGTGAGTAGCAACACTGAAGCTTTCTTT
.	once	TRBV7-9	TRBJ1-5	CASSQGGDQPQHF	TGTGCCAGCAGTCAAGGCGGGGACCAGCCCCAGCATTTT
.	many	TRBV5-1	TRBJ2-7	CASSLVVSPYEQYF	TGCGCCAGCAGCTTGGTTGTGTCTCCTTACGAGCAGTACTTC
.	.	TRBV7-8	TRBJ1-1	CASSLGSTEPLGEAFF	TGTGCCAGCAGCTTAGGATCTACGGAGCCCCTTGGTGAAGCTTTCTTT
.	.	TRBV28	TRBJ1-1	CASSHQKAFF	TGTGCCAGCAGTCACCAGAAAGCTTTCTTT
.	.	TRBV4-2	TRBJ1-5	CASSQEAGTTTRPQHF	TGTGCCAGCAGCCAAGAGGCCGGGACAACGACCAGGCCCCAGCATTTT
TRBD1	few	TRBV15	TRBJ1-2	CATSIPGTGHNYGYTF	TGTGCCACCAGCATACCCGGGACAGGACACAACTATGGCTACACCTTC
.	once	TRBV2	TRBJ1-6	CASSENVDRVYPLHF	TGTGCCAGCAGTGAAAATGTGGACAGAGTATATCCCCTCCACTTT
.	.	TRBV6-5	TRBJ1-2	CASSYGRNYGYTF	TGTGCCAGCAGTTACGGCAGGAACTATGGCTACACCTTC
.	.	TRBV6-6	TRBJ1-2	CASSSLKPRSYTF	TGTGCCAGCAGTTCTCTTAAGCCGAGAAGCTACACCTTC
TRBD1	.	TRBV5-1	TRBJ1-3	CASSFKTLDRDLGNTIYF	TGCGCCAGCAGCTTTAAAACCTTAGACAGGGACCTTGGAAACACCATATATTTT